This record covers a single TCR beta chain. Other DNA sequences in this specimen translate into the identical CDR3. Assay used: immunoSEQ multiplex PCR; TCRdb lists only in-frame clones, some missing. The table records roughly 1,600,000 clones, less than 99% of them present only once. The sample belongs to a study of shared clonotypes between healthy human individuals. The length of the CDR3 is 16 residues. The V end was cut by 0 bases, the J end by 0 bases, with 10 bases between. Germline-derived CDR1 and CDR2 are SGDLS and YYNGEE. The sample was naive CD4+ T cells sorted from blood. The sample's subset: CD45RA+ positively selected. The origin of this receptor is a man in his thirties or forties in good health. The chain recombines TRBV9 with TRBJ2-1; D possibly matches TRBD1 or TRBD2 (6 bases each). The CDR3 DNA sequence: TGTGCCAGCAGCGTAGTGGGGGGCCTCTCCTACAATGAGCAGTTCTTC. Translating it yields CASSVVGGLSYNEQFF.